A single sample is the source of the 4 T cell receptor beta chains below, sequenced in a study of blood T cells in healthy people across ages. A second PCR of roughly 6 to 12 cycles used a sample-barcoded 5' primer and a J-beta primer mix. One entry per CDR3 protein results from TCRdb running MiXCR on the 5' RACE reads. In the table there are about 730,000 distinct CDR3 sequences, 35% to 45% of which are singletons. What was sequenced was blood. The receptors stem from a woman in her fifties or sixties in good health.

Only one count was recorded for this clonotype. This chain's CDR3 is CASRKLYQETQYF. CDR3 sequence (DNA): TGTGCCAGCAGGAAACTGTACCAAGAGACCCAGTACTTC. The rearrangement links TRBV12-3 or TRBV12-4 to TRBJ2-5; the D is unclear. Trimming removed 6 bases from V and 0 bases from J, with 8 bases in between. The CDR3 is 13 residues long.

This clonotype was observed many times. The V and J genes are TRBV7-2 and TRBJ2-3; TRBD2 matches at 9 bases. Germline trimming cut 5 bases from V and 3 bases from J; bases unmatched to any gene: 3. The germline CDR1 and CDR2 sequences are SGHTA and FQGNSA. The CDR3 consists of 14 residues. CDR3 sequence: CASSNSGRTDTQYF. The CDR3 DNA sequence: TGTGCCAGCAGCAACAGCGGGAGGACAGATACGCAGTATTTT.

The V call is TRBV4-1, the J call TRBJ2-1; TRBD2 matches 9 bases. The germline V gene encodes CDR1 MGHRA and CDR2 YSYEKL. With 4 bases clipped from V and 3 bases from J, the junction kept 19 bases outside the gene matches. The CDR3 sequence is 20 residues long. The CDR3: CASSLKSGGLAGSLYNEQFF. The CDR3, as DNA: TGCGCCAGCAGCCTAAAATCAGGGGGGCTAGCGGGATCCCTCTACAATGAGCAGTTCTTC.

Concerning this clonotype: At one end the junction does not follow the germline gene, possibly because of a read error. V is TRBV7-2 and J is TRBJ2-7; D might be TRBD2 (6 bases). The J call may be wrong; the DNA end is better matched by TRBJ2-5. This CDR3 has 14 amino acids. Germline CDR1 SGHTA, CDR2 FQGNSA. The CDR3: CASNLAAEKETQYF. The CDR3 nucleotides are TGTGCCAGCAACTTAGCGGCGGAGAAGGAGACCCAGTACTTC.